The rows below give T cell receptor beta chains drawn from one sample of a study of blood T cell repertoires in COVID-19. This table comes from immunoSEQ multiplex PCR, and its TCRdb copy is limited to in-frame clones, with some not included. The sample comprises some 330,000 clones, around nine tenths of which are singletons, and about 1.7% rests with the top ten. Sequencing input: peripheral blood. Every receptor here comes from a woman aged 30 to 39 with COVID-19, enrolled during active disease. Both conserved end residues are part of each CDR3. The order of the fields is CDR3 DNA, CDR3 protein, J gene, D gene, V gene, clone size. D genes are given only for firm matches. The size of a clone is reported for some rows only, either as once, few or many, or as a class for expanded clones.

TGTGCCAGCACTCTTCGACAGGGCAAAAATTCACCCCTCCACTTT,CASTLRQGKNSPLHF,TRBJ1-6,TRBD1,TRBV3-1/TRBV3-2,once
TGTGCCAGCAGACTATCACCGGGACAGCAGGGCTACACCTTC,CASRLSPGQQGYTF,TRBJ1-2,TRBD1,TRBV6-5,.
TGTGCCAGCAGTTTTCCAACGGGTTACAATGAGCAGTTCTTC,CASSFPTGYNEQFF,TRBJ2-1,.,TRBV28,once
TGCAGCGTCAGGGGACAGGGATGGGACTATGGCTACACCTTC,CSVRGQGWDYGYTF,TRBJ1-2,TRBD1,TRBV29-1,.
TGCGCCAGCAGCTCGGGGACTAGCGAACAAGAGACCCAGTACTTC,CASSSGTSEQETQYF,TRBJ2-5,TRBD2,TRBV5-1,.
TGTGCCAGCAGCCGATCCGAGGGGGGGTACACTGAAGCTTTCTTT,CASSRSEGGYTEAFF,TRBJ1-1,.,TRBV3-1/TRBV3-2,few
TGCGCCAGCAGCTTATCCGGGACAGGGGACAATCAGCCCCAGCATTTT,CASSLSGTGDNQPQHF,TRBJ1-5,TRBD1,TRBV5-1,.
TGTGCCAGTATCGGGACTAGCGGGGGCCCGCAAGAGACCCAGTACTTC,CASIGTSGGPQETQYF,TRBJ2-5,TRBD2,TRBV3-1/TRBV3-2,.
TGTGCCAGTAGTATGAGACTAGTATCCGGCAATGAGCAGTTCTTC,CASSMRLVSGNEQFF,TRBJ2-1,.,TRBV19,.
TGTGCCAGCAGCCTCGGGCCCCGGGGCTATGGCTACACCTTC,CASSLGPRGYGYTF,TRBJ1-2,.,TRBV3-1/TRBV3-2,.
TGTGCCAGCAGTTCGACACTTTATCAGCCCCAGCATTTT,CASSSTLYQPQHF,TRBJ1-5,.,TRBV12-3/TRBV12-4,.
TGTGCCAGCAGCCGAACCCCTGACAGCTATGGCTACACCTTC,CASSRTPDSYGYTF,TRBJ1-2,.,TRBV6-5,.
TGTGCCAGCAGCAGACTAGCGGGGAACTACAATGAGCAGTTCTTC,CASSRLAGNYNEQFF,TRBJ2-1,TRBD2,TRBV5-8,.
TGTGCCAGTAGTAGTTACGGGAGGAAGACAAGCCATGAGCAGTTCTTC,CASSSYGRKTSHEQFF,TRBJ2-1,TRBD2,TRBV19,.
TGTGCCACCAGCCCTACCGGGGGTCCTTATGGCTACACCTTC,CATSPTGGPYGYTF,TRBJ1-2,.,TRBV15,.
TGTGCCAGCTCACCGACCCGGACAGGGACAGCGTTAGGCTACACCTTC,CASSPTRTGTALGYTF,TRBJ1-2,TRBD1,TRBV18,.
TGCGCCAGCAGCCAAGATCGAGGAGGCGCTCAGCCCCAGCATTTT,CASSQDRGGAQPQHF,TRBJ1-5,.,TRBV4-3,once
TGTGCCAGCAGCTTAGATGGACTAGCCAGGAACATTCAGTACTTC,CASSLDGLARNIQYF,TRBJ2-4,TRBD2,TRBV7-8,.
TGTGCCAGCATCCCGGGGTCTAGGGACACCATATATTTT,CASIPGSRDTIYF,TRBJ1-3,.,TRBV6-5,few
TGTGCCACCAGCAGAGGTGGCGGGGGGGCGGATGAGCAGTTCTTC,CATSRGGGGADEQFF,TRBJ2-1,TRBD2,TRBV15,once
TGCGCCAGCTCCAGGGGGACTGAAGCTTTCTTT,CASSRGTEAFF,TRBJ1-1,TRBD1,TRBV10-1,.
TGTGCCAGCAGCCCAGACAGGGGGCGAGCGGAGACCCAGTACTTC,CASSPDRGRAETQYF,TRBJ2-5,TRBD1,TRBV9,.
TGTGCCAGTACCAGGGACAGGGTGGGGAATTCACCCCTCCACTTT,CASTRDRVGNSPLHF,TRBJ1-6,TRBD1,TRBV2,.
TGCGCCAGCAGCGCCAACAGGGCAATGAACACTGAAGCTTTCTTT,CASSANRAMNTEAFF,TRBJ1-1,.,TRBV5-1,.
TGTGCCAGCCTCAGGGGACACCGGCTCTATAATTCACCCCTCCACTTT,CASLRGHRLYNSPLHF,TRBJ1-6,.,TRBV19,once
TGTGCCAGCAGCCCTGCGACTGTAGAAGCTTTCTTT,CASSPATVEAFF,TRBJ1-1,.,TRBV11-2,.
TGTGCCAGCAGCGGACAGGGGGCTGGGCAGCCCCAGCATTTT,CASSGQGAGQPQHF,TRBJ1-5,TRBD1,TRBV2,.
TGCAGCGGGGGAAGACAAATCCAAGAGACCCAGTACTTC,CSGGRQIQETQYF,TRBJ2-5,.,TRBV29-1,.
TGTGCCAGCACACAACAGGGGCCTGGAAACACCATATATTTT,CASTQQGPGNTIYF,TRBJ1-3,TRBD1,TRBV6-5,.
TGTGCCAGCAGCTTAAGGCCAGGGGGCGGCGGGGAGCTGTTTTTT,CASSLRPGGGGELFF,TRBJ2-2,TRBD1,TRBV11-1,.
TGTGCCAGCAGTTCACGACAGCCATTGATCTATGGCTACACCTTC,CASSSRQPLIYGYTF,TRBJ1-2,.,TRBV2,few
TGTGCCAGCAGTGAAGACAGCCATCAGCCCCAGCATTTT,CASSEDSHQPQHF,TRBJ1-5,.,TRBV6-1,.
TGTGCCAGCAGCTCTCGGGGGTTCAGCTCTGGAAACACCATATATTTT,CASSSRGFSSGNTIYF,TRBJ1-3,.,TRBV9,.
TGTGCCAGCAGTCCGAGTGGGGCGGAAATGAACACTGAAGCTTTCTTT,CASSPSGAEMNTEAFF,TRBJ1-1,.,TRBV28,.
TGCGCCAGCAGCTTCGGGACAACCTACGAGCAGTACTTC,CASSFGTTYEQYF,TRBJ2-7,.,TRBV5-1,.
TGTGCCACCCAAGGGGAGGGTGAAGCTTTCTTT,CATQGEGEAFF,TRBJ1-1,.,TRBV15,many
TGTGCCAGCAGCCCCTTAGCGGGGGCCTACAAAACCTCCTACGAGCAGTACTTC,CASSPLAGAYKTSYEQYF,TRBJ2-7,TRBD2,TRBV7-9,.